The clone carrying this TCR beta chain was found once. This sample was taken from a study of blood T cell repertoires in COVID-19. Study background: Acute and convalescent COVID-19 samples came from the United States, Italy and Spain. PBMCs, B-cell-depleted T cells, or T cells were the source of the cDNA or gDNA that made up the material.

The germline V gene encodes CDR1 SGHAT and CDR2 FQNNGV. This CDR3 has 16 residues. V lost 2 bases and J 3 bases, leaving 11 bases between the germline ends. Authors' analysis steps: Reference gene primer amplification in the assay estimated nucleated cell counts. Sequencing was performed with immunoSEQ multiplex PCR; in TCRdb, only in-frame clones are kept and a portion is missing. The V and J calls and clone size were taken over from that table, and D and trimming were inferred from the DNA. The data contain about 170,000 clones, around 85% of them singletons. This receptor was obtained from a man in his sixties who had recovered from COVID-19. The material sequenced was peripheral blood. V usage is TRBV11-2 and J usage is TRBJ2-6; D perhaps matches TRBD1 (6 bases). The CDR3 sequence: CASSLSGASGANVLTF. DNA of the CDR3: TGTGCCAGCAGCTTATCAGGGGCGAGTGGGGCCAACGTCCTGACTTTC.